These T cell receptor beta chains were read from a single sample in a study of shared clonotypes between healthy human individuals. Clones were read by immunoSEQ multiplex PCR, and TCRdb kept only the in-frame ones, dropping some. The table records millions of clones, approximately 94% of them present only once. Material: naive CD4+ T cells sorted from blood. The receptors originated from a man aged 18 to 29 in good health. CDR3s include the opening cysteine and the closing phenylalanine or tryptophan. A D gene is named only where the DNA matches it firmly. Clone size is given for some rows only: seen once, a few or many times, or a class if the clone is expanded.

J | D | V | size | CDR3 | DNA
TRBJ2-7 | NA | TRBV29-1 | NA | CSVVVVHEQYF | TGCAGCGTTGTTGTGGTCCACGAGCAGTACTTC
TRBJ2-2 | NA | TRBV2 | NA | CASRAANTGELFF | TGTGCCAGCAGGGCAGCGAACACCGGGGAGCTGTTTTTT
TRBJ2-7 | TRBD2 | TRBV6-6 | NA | CASSYYSSGIGYEQYF | TGTGCCAGCAGTTACTATTCTAGCGGGATAGGCTACGAGCAGTACTTC
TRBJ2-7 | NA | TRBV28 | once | CASSLYGSYEQYF | TGTGCCAGCAGTTTATATGGGAGCTACGAGCAGTACTTC
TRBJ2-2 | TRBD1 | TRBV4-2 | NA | CASSQDATGGLTGELFF | TGTGCCAGCAGCCAAGACGCTACAGGGGGTCTCACCGGGGAGCTGTTTTTT
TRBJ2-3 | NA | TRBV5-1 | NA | CASSLDGRTDTQYF | TGCGCCAGCAGCTTGGACGGACGCACAGATACGCAGTATTTT
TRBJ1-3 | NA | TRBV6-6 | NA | CASSYSPAGNTIYF | TGTGCCAGCAGTTACTCACCGGCTGGAAACACCATATATTTT
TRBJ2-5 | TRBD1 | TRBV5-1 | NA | CASRTQGAQETQYF | TGCGCCAGCAGGACACAGGGGGCCCAAGAGACCCAGTACTTC
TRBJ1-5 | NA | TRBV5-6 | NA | CASSFGRSNQGPQHF | TGTGCCAGCAGCTTCGGGAGGTCTAATCAAGGGCCCCAGCATTTT
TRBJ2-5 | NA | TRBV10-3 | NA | CAISVSKETQYF | TGTGCCATCAGTGTTAGTAAGGAGACCCAGTACTTC
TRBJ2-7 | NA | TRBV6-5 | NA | CASSLRWTPGPHEQYF | TGTGCCAGCAGTTTACGGTGGACCCCTGGCCCCCACGAGCAGTACTTC
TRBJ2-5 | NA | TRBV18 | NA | CASSPARGLNFQETQYF | TGTGCCAGCTCACCAGCCCGAGGGCTGAATTTCCAAGAGACCCAGTACTTC
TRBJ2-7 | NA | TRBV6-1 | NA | CASSTSASYEQYF | TGTGCCAGCAGTACTAGTGCCTCCTACGAGCAGTACTTC
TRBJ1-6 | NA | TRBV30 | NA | CASSGGHNSPLHF | TGTGCCTCTTCCGGCGGGCATAATTCACCCCTCCACTTT
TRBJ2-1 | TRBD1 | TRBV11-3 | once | CASSLGRGRDEQFF | TGTGCCAGCAGCTTAGGCAGGGGGCGGGATGAGCAGTTCTTC
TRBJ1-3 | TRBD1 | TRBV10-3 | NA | CAISGGGGSGSGNTIYF | TGTGCCATCAGTGGTGGAGGGGGCTCTGGATCTGGAAACACCATATATTTT
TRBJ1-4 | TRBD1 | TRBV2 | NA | CASRQGGLNEKLFF | TGTGCCAGCAGACAGGGGGGGTTAAATGAAAAACTGTTTTTT